Below, 29 T cell receptor beta chains from the same sample are listed, as sequenced in a study of CD8+ T cells in alopecia areata. Once RNA had been extracted, it was reverse transcribed into cDNA to act as the sequencing template. The table came from immunoSEQ multiplex PCR; TCRdb's copy has only in-frame clones and leaves some out. The table includes some 120,000 clones, roughly 61% detected once. Sequencing used CD4+ T cells sorted from blood, obtained at week 0. These TCRs come from a human donor with alopecia areata.

The CDR3 coding sequence is TGTGCCAGCAGCTACAGACAGGGAGAGACCCAGTACTTC. Protein sequence: CASSYRQGETQYF. The chain links TRBV5-6 to TRBJ2-5; 7 bases fit TRBD1. The CDR3 sequence is 13 residues long. The trim removed 3 bases at V and 4 bases at J, leaving 3 bases unmatched. Germline CDR1 is SGHDT and CDR2 is YYEEEE.

This clone was detected only a few times. The rearrangement uses TRBV2 and TRBJ1-1, with D possibly TRBD1 on 5 matching bases. Trimming took 5 bases from V and 8 from J, leaving 12 bases between them. The CDR3 spans 12 residues. Germline CDR1 and CDR2: SNHLY and FYNNEI. The CDR3 spells CASSWGDEEAFF. CDR3 nucleotides: TGTGCCAGCAGTTGGGGCGACGAAGAAGCTTTCTTT.

J is TRBJ1-1 and V is TRBV4-1; no definite D call. The length of the CDR3 is 17 residues. V lost 6 bases to trimming and J lost 2 bases, with 22 bases between them. CDR1 MGHRA and CDR2 YSYEKL come from the germline V gene. CDR3 loop: CASSLMVAAGSNTEAFF. In nucleotides, the CDR3 is TGCGCCAGCAGTCTCATGGTCGCTGCGGGGTCTAACACTGAAGCTTTCTTT.

This clone was seen a few times. The sample carries other DNA sequences with the same CDR3. The gene calls are TRBV20-1 and TRBJ1-5; D is undetermined. Germline assignment: CDR1 DFQATT and CDR2 SNEGSKA (reference sequence). The CDR3 spans 11 residues. Trimming took off 0 bases at V and 7 bases at J, with 4 bases between the two ends. The CDR3 DNA reads as TGCAGTGCTAGAGAGGGGCAGCCCCAGCATTTT. Translation: CSAREGQPQHF.

This clone was seen only a few times. The chain couples TRBV7-3 to TRBJ2-5; 8 bases are shared with TRBD1. This CDR3 has 15 residues. J was trimmed by 5 bases and V by 1 base; bases with no gene match: 6. CDR1 SGHTA and CDR2 FQGTGA come from the germline V gene. CDR3 amino acids: CASSLIGRGRETQYF. CDR3 coding DNA: TGTGCCAGCAGCTTAATAGGCAGGGGGCGGGAGACCCAGTACTTC.

The J gene is TRBJ2-6, the V gene TRBV4-1; possibly TRBD2 for D (5 bases). Trimming shortened V by 4 bases and J by 5 bases, and 12 bases separated the two germline ends. Germline V lookup: CDR1 MGHRA, CDR2 YSYEKL. The length of the CDR3 is 15 residues. This CDR3 is CASSPTGLRANVLTF. The CDR3 region has the DNA TGCGCCAGCAGCCCGACGGGGTTGAGGGCCAACGTCCTGACTTTC.

V is TRBV5-1 and J is TRBJ2-7; unclear D gene. In germline, CDR1 is SGHRS, CDR2 YFSETQ. This CDR3 has 16 residues. V lost 2 bases and J lost 0, with 15 bases in between. The CDR3 DNA reads TGCGCCAGCAGCTTCGCCCCGACACGGAGCTCCTACGAGCAGTACTTC. Its translation is CASSFAPTRSSYEQYF.

The chain couples TRBV6-1 to TRBJ1-2; D may be TRBD1 (6 bases). This CDR3 is 15 amino acids long. Trimming pared 5 bases from V and 8 bases from J, leaving 21 bases between. CDR1 and CDR2 from the germline V gene are MNHNS and SASEGT. The CDR3 bases are TGTGCCAGCAGTCTCTTTAGGACAGTCATGGAGGGCTACACCTTC. Its protein is CASSLFRTVMEGYTF.

The V gene is TRBV2, the J gene TRBJ1-5; D gene ambiguous. Germline-derived CDR1 and CDR2 are SNHLY and FYNNEI. This CDR3 region has 15 residues. V lost 2 bases and J lost 0, with 8 bases in between. CDR3 sequence (DNA): TGTGCCAGCAGTGAAAAGGGCTATAGCAATCAGCCCCAGCATTTT. The encoded protein is CASSEKGYSNQPQHF.

This chain joins TRBV9 and TRBJ2-7; 11 bases are a match to TRBD2. The J segment lost 3 bases and the V segment lost 3 bases, leaving 8 bases of the junction unmatched. Germline CDR1 is SGDLS and CDR2 is YYNGEE. The CDR3 totals 16 residues. CDR3 protein: CASSAGTSGGGYEQYF. The CDR3 nucleotides are TGTGCCAGCAGCGCTGGGACTAGCGGAGGCGGCTACGAGCAGTACTTC.

The chain joins TRBV2 to TRBJ2-1, with D possibly matching TRBD1 (6 bases). The germline V and J ends were trimmed by 5 bases and 2 bases, with 13 bases remaining between them. This CDR3 has 15 residues. Germline lookup yields CDR1 SNHLY and CDR2 FYNNEI. CDR3: CASSNRDITYNEQFF. The CDR3 DNA is TGTGCCAGCAGTAACCGGGACATCACCTACAATGAGCAGTTCTTC.

This clone has a handful of counts. This chain links TRBV4-3 with TRBJ2-7; D uncertain. There are 13 residues in the CDR3. V was cut by 7 bases and J by 3 bases, with 13 bases left in between. The germline V gene encodes CDR1 LGHNA and CDR2 YSLEER. The CDR3 DNA follows: TGCGCCAGCAACAGCACCCTTCTCTACGAGCAGTACTTC. Translating gives CASNSTLLYEQYF.

This clone was detected a few times. V usage is TRBV15 and J usage is TRBJ2-1, with D possibly being TRBD2 (9 bases). The CDR3 extends over 15 amino acids. V shed 6 bases and J shed 9 bases, with 21 bases lying between them. Germline-derived CDR1 and CDR2 are LNHNV and YYDKDF (reference sequence). The CDR3 region is CATRTGGLAGGEQFF. DNA for the CDR3: TGTGCCACCAGAACAGGGGGACTAGCAGGGGGTGAGCAGTTCTTC.

The chain uses TRBV4-1 and TRBJ1-4; D is unresolved. V lost 0 bases and J lost 0, with 20 bases in between. From germline, CDR1 is MGHRA and CDR2 YSYEKL. The CDR3 has 20 residues. This chain's CDR3 is CASSQDRTPWTLSTNEKLFF. As DNA, the CDR3 is TGCGCCAGCAGCCAAGACCGGACCCCTTGGACTCTCTCAACTAATGAAAAACTGTTTTTT.

The count of this clone is one. The identical CDR3 is also encoded by other nucleotide sequences in the sample. The chain carries TRBV2 and TRBJ1-1; no clear D. This CDR3 has 13 residues. Trimming shortened V by 3 bases and J by 0 bases, and 5 bases separated the two germline ends. The germline V gene encodes CDR1 SNHLY and CDR2 FYNNEI. This CDR3 reads CASSDGLNTEAFF. In nucleotides, the CDR3 is TGTGCCAGCAGTGACGGATTGAACACTGAAGCTTTCTTT.

This sequence joins TRBV27 and TRBJ2-5, with unresolved D. The CDR3 has 16 amino acids. Trimming removed 6 bases from V and 2 bases from J, with 19 bases in between. CDR1 MNHEY and CDR2 SMNVEV come from the germline V gene (reference sequence). CDR3 nucleotides: TGTGCCAGCAGCCCCGGAAGGCAAACCTTACAAGAGACCCAGTACTTC. It yields the protein CASSPGRQTLQETQYF.

This clone was picked up one time. J is TRBJ2-3 and V is TRBV29-1; D remains unclear. Looked up from germline, CDR1 is SQVTM and CDR2 is ANQGSEA. This CDR3 region has 16 residues. Trimming took off 3 bases at V and 0 bases at J, with 16 bases between the two ends. The CDR3 spells CSVEHSFYSSTDTQYF. The CDR3 DNA reads as TGCAGCGTTGAGCACAGTTTCTATTCTAGCACAGATACGCAGTATTTT.

This clone was seen only a few times. The rearrangement joins TRBV18 to TRBJ1-1; 9 nucleotides match TRBD1. The length of the CDR3 is 15 residues. After removal of 3 bases from V and 5 bases from J, the junction contained 7 bases not matched to a gene. The germline CDR1 and CDR2 sequences are KGHSH and LQKENI. The CDR3 is CASSPSGQGRTEAFF. The DNA of the CDR3 is TGTGCCAGCTCACCCTCGGGACAGGGTAGGACTGAAGCTTTCTTT.

This chain links TRBV18 with TRBJ1-5; D is possibly TRBD1 (5 bases). Germline CDR1 KGHSH, CDR2 LQKENI. The CDR3 is made up of 14 amino acids. The V and J ends lost 3 bases and 6 bases respectively, with 12 bases between them. CDR3 sequence: CASSPSDTSQPQHF. CDR3 coding DNA: TGTGCCAGCTCACCCTCGGACACCAGTCAGCCCCAGCATTTT.

This clone showed up just a few times. The V gene is TRBV15, the J gene TRBJ1-3, with D unclear. Germline-derived CDR1 and CDR2 are LNHNV and YYDKDF (reference sequence). This CDR3 is 13 amino acids long. V lost 4 bases, J lost 12 bases, and 16 bases lay in between. As DNA, the CDR3 is TGTGCCACCAGCACGGGTCGTTCGCGGGGCATATATTTT. Translation gives CATSTGRSRGIYF.

The chain joins TRBV29-1 to TRBJ2-1; perhaps TRBD2 as D (5 bases). The CDR3 runs to 13 residues. Trimming cost V 5 bases and J 5 bases, with 13 bases left between them. Germline CDR1 and CDR2: SQVTM and ANQGSEA. CDR3 region: CSVSQRNDNEQFF. The CDR3 nucleotides read TGCAGCGTTTCTCAGCGGAACGACAATGAGCAGTTCTTC.

Details on this clone: Being one base from a much bigger clone, this may be a read error. The CDR3 DNA sequence: TGTGCCAGCAGCTATAAAGAGACCCAGTACTTC. It translates to CASSYKETQYF. This chain joins TRBV7-8 and TRBJ2-5; D is undetermined. The CDR3 sequence is 11 residues long. Trimming removed 4 bases from V and 3 bases from J, with 3 bases in between. Germline values: CDR1 SGHVS, CDR2 FQNEAQ.

This chain connects TRBV11-1 to TRBJ2-7; 8 nucleotides match TRBD1. Per germline, CDR1 SGHAT and CDR2 FQDESV (reference sequence). V lost 5 bases, J lost 2 bases, and 8 bases stayed unmatched. The CDR3 has 15 amino acids. CDR3 sequence: CASSPSPGQAYEQYF. CDR3 sequence (DNA): TGTGCCAGCAGCCCATCGCCGGGACAGGCCTACGAGCAGTACTTC. The variable domain in full, with the rest retrieved from reference TRBV11-1 and TRBJ2-7, is EAEVAQSPRYKITEKSQAVAFWCDPISGHATLYWYRQILGQGPELLVQFQDESVVDDSQLPKDRFSAERLKGVDSTLKIQPAELGDSAMYLCASSPSPGQAYEQYFGPGTRLTVT.

In this sample, this clone turned up a few times. The J gene is TRBJ2-5, the V gene TRBV28; D is perhaps TRBD1 (6 bases). CDR3 length equals 16 residues. CDR1 MDHEN and CDR2 SYDVKM come from the germline V gene. Trimming shortened V by 8 bases and J by 3 bases, and 22 bases separated the two germline ends. The CDR3 nucleotides are TGTGCCAGCCCCCCCTCGGCAGGGGAGCGTAAAGAGACCCAGTACTTC. Protein product: CASPPSAGERKETQYF. Using reference TRBV28 and TRBJ2-5 for the parts outside the CDR3, the full variable domain is DVKVTQSSRYLVKRTGEKVFLECVQDMDHENMFWYRQDPGLGLRLIYFSYDVKMKEKGDIPEGYSVSREKKERFSLILESASTNQTSMYLCASPPSAGERKETQYFGPGTRLLVL.

The chain joins TRBV27 to TRBJ2-7, with D perhaps matching TRBD2 (6 bases). V lost 3 bases and J 3 bases, leaving 12 bases between the germline ends. From germline, CDR1 is MNHEY and CDR2 SMNVEV (reference sequence). The CDR3 covers 14 residues. This CDR3 reads CASSLASGGYEQYF. The CDR3, as DNA: TGTGCCAGCAGTTTGGCATCCGGGGGCTACGAGCAGTACTTC.

This clone is a singleton in its sample. Written as DNA, the CDR3 is TGTGCCACCAGCAAGACACTCTCGAACACTGAAGCTTTCTTT. As protein: CATSKTLSNTEAFF. J is TRBJ1-1 and V is TRBV15; D uncertain. Trimming pared 4 bases from V and 1 base from J, leaving 10 bases between. This CDR3 comprises 14 residues. The germline V gene encodes CDR1 LNHNV and CDR2 YYDKDF (reference sequence).

The V call is TRBV5-4, the J call TRBJ2-5; D might be TRBD2 (6 bases). The ends were cut back, 5 bases at V and 5 bases at J, with 19 bases in the middle. Germline V CDR1 and CDR2: SGHNT, YYREEE (reference sequence). The CDR3 is made up of 15 amino acids. CDR3 nucleotides: TGTGCCAGCAGACCAGAAGTCGGGGAGGAGGAGACCCAGTACTTC. Amino acid sequence: CASRPEVGEEETQYF.

This clone was seen only a few times. The rearrangement joins TRBV10-3 to TRBJ2-1; perhaps TRBD1 as D (6 bases). Deletions cut 3 bases from V and 5 bases from J, with 11 bases between. Germline CDR1 and CDR2: ENHRY and SYGVKD. The CDR3 is 14 residues long. The CDR3 nucleotides are TGTGCCATCAGTGAACAGGGTTCTAACAATGAGCAGTTCTTC. Its translation is CAISEQGSNNEQFF.

This clone was observed a single time. The J gene is TRBJ2-5, the V gene TRBV4-2; a weak D match, TRBD2 (5 bases). CDR1 and CDR2 (germline): LGHNA, YNFKEQ. V gave up 4 bases and J gave up 4 bases, with 10 bases separating them. This CDR3 spans 13 amino acids. The CDR3 nucleotides are TGTGCCAGCAGCCCCGGACGGGGAGAGACCCAGTACTTC. It translates to CASSPGRGETQYF.